Listed here are 9 T cell receptor beta chains from one sample, sequenced in a study of blood T cell repertoires in COVID-19. Method: immunoSEQ multiplex PCR; TCRdb's copy keeps in-frame clones and lacks some. The repertoire holds fewer than 400,000 clones, roughly 91% seen once, with less than 2% in the top ten. The sample consisted of peripheral blood. These TCRs come from a woman aged 25 to 45 with COVID-19, enrolled during active disease.

The genes are TRBV5-1 and TRBJ1-1; 7 nucleotides match TRBD1. The CDR3 sequence is 15 residues long. With V trimmed by 4 bases and J by 5 bases, 11 bases remained unmatched. Per germline, CDR1 SGHRS and CDR2 YFSETQ. The CDR3 protein is CASSPNRGSGTEAFF. CDR3 coding DNA: TGCGCCAGCAGCCCGAACAGGGGCTCAGGGACTGAAGCTTTCTTT.

The chain is built from TRBV5-8 and TRBJ1-5, with D unclear. The CDR3 is made up of 13 amino acids. Germline V CDR1 and CDR2: SGHTS, YDEGEE. V lost 4 bases, J lost 4 bases, and 9 bases lay in between. In nucleotides, the CDR3 is TGTGCCAGCAGCCCCGCAGTAAATCAGCCCCAGCATTTT. It translates to CASSPAVNQPQHF.

With respect to this clone: At the DNA level, this CDR3 is encoded by other sequences in the same sample as well. The rearrangement joins TRBV19 to TRBJ1-1; TRBD1 is a possible D gene (5 bases). V dropped 3 bases and J dropped 0 bases, with 8 bases sitting between them. CDR1 LNHDA and CDR2 SQIVND come from the germline V gene (reference sequence). CDR3 length: 14 amino acids. As DNA, the CDR3 is TGTGCCAGTAGTATCCAGGGCATGAACACTGAAGCTTTCTTT. Its translation is CASSIQGMNTEAFF.

The chain links TRBV21-1 to TRBJ1-1. TRBV21-1 is deemed a pseudogene. The CDR3 sequence is 14 residues long. The CDR3 nucleotides read TGTGCCAGCAGCACGTTAGGGGGGGCTACTGAAGCTTTCTTT. Its translation: CASSTLGGATEAFF.

The chain combines TRBV29-1 with TRBJ2-7; the D gene is possibly TRBD2 (6 bases). Per germline, CDR1 SQVTM and CDR2 ANQGSEA. Trimming left V 4 bases short and J 1 base short, with 11 bases between. This CDR3 comprises 13 residues. CDR3 nucleotides: TGCAGCGTTGTCGGGGGACTTTCCTACGAGCAGTACTTC. Translation: CSVVGGLSYEQYF.

In this sample, this clone turned up once. This chain joins TRBV6-5 and TRBJ1-2, with D hard to call. Per germline, CDR1 MNHEY and CDR2 SVGAGI. Trimming cost V 2 bases and J 7 bases, with 11 bases left between them. The CDR3 contains 13 residues. This CDR3 is CASSYHAGSGYTF. Here the CDR3 DNA reads TGTGCCAGCAGTTACCATGCAGGATCTGGCTACACCTTC.

The chain joins TRBV7-9 to TRBJ2-3; 9 positions agree with TRBD1. V lost 1 base to trimming and J lost 4 bases; unmatched junction nucleotides: 3. The CDR3 runs 15 residues. Germline CDR1 SEHNR, CDR2 FQNEAQ (reference sequence). CDR3 residues: CASSLETGGADTQYF. The CDR3 DNA sequence: TGTGCCAGCAGCTTAGAGACAGGGGGGGCAGATACGCAGTATTTT.

Regarding this clone: The identical CDR3 is also encoded by other nucleotide sequences in the sample. The chain has TRBV18 and TRBJ2-7, with 11 positions matching TRBD1. The germline V gene has CDR1 KGHSH and CDR2 LQKENI. The V and J ends lost 3 bases and 3 bases, in that order; junction bases with no gene match: 1. This CDR3 comprises 14 residues. The CDR3 sequence is CASSPGTGGYEQYF. CDR3 coding DNA: TGTGCCAGCTCACCCGGGACAGGGGGCTACGAGCAGTACTTC.

V usage is TRBV5-1 and J usage is TRBJ2-3; D unclear. The V gene's germline CDR1 is SGHRS and CDR2 YFSETQ. The CDR3 loop spans 14 amino acids. The germline V and J ends were trimmed by 1 base and 4 bases, with 10 bases remaining between them. The CDR3 protein is CASSLSSSADTQYF. The CDR3 nucleotides read TGCGCCAGCAGCTTGTCCTCCAGCGCAGATACGCAGTATTTT.